This TCR beta chain was recovered during a study of response to subunit inactivated influenza vaccine. TCRdb ran MiXCR on the RT-PCR reads and lists one entry per CDR3 protein. Of some 540,000 distinct CDR3 sequences listed, roughly 23% are singletons. The V and J ends lost 1 base and 0 bases respectively, with 9 bases between them. The CDR3 extends over 15 amino acids. The germline V gene has CDR1 MGHRA and CDR2 YSYEKL. These data are also associated with another study on T cells expressing NK-cell markers. That publication notes: What made the TCR beta cDNA was 5'RACE template switching with UMIs.

The clonotype originates from a man aged 50 to 60 who received an inactivated influenza vaccine. This chain uses TRBV4-1 with TRBJ1-1; no definite D call. Sequencing used CD4+ T cells sorted from PBMCs, obtained 12 days after vaccination. This CDR3 is CASSQGGLLNTEAFF. As DNA, the CDR3 is TGCGCCAGCAGCCAAGGGGGATTGTTGAACACTGAAGCTTTCTTT.